This TCR beta chain derives from a study of blood T cell repertoires in COVID-19 (dated by TCRdb to 2020 to 2022). Study-wide context: Collaborator samples came from the United States, Italy and Spain and covered acute and convalescent phases of COVID-19. The material from the prospective study consisted of cDNA or gDNA derived from T cells, B-cell-depleted T cells, or PBMCs. Subjects who had been exposed to COVID-19, were actively infected with it, or had recovered from it provided the deeply sampled blood TCRbeta repertoires that made up the dataset. The repertoires were released in a freely available public database intended as a resource for research on the immune response to SARS-CoV-2. Samples came from the ongoing ImmuneRACE study (first 160 participants) plus 1,254 subjects from 6 global collaborators. The sample metadata nearly always contained a de-identified subject ID, COVID-19 status, age in years and sex. Where HLA class I and class II types were available, the types were taken from metadata supplied by the sample provider, not from assay-based typing. Broader findings and caveats from the paper: The quantity of clinical and demographic metadata differed by source and by participant and was supplied without curation.

The CDR3 sequence holds 13 residues, the cysteine and phenylalanine included. This entry keeps only the CDR3 DNA: 39 bases, framed from base 1. V loses 3 bases of germline sequence and J loses 9 bases, and the interval between the two ends is 15 bases. CDR1 and CDR2 (MNHNS, SASEGT) derive from the germline V gene. TCRbeta CDR3 regions were amplified from genomic DNA by means of the immunoSEQ Assay, a bias-controlled multiplex PCR. Turning to the authors' computational methods: Nucleated cell counts per sample were estimated from amplification of reference gene primers within the assay. Sequence reads were collapsed and filtered to measure the absolute abundance of every unique TCRbeta CDR3 rearrangement. Productive Simpson clonality was computed per sample as the square root of Simpson's diversity index over productive rearrangements. Sourced from immuneACCESS, this table was stored by TCRdb with only in-frame sequences that have V and J called. A share of the clones is absent; for the studies checked, an unresolved V gene accounts for under half, and the remainder has no known explanation. V, J and clone size are those of that table, while D and trimming were read from the DNA. The sample table contains 400,000 or so clones; only one count was recorded for less than 95% of them. Approximately 0.55% of the sample rests with the top ten.

This clone was observed a few times. No cognate antigen has been identified for it. No base quality values were provided; no much bigger clone lies one nucleotide off. In the prospective study, participants were roughly 18 to 95 years old, resided in about two dozen geographic areas of the United States, and were enrolled through a virtual design. In the prospective study, participants were assigned to cohorts based on the clinical history participants reported in a screening survey and a study questionnaire. Recovered participants in ImmuneRACE Cohort 3 were defined as having two consecutive negative NP/OP PCR tests, clearance from a healthcare professional, or resolution of symptoms. In the prospective study, whole blood, serum and a nasopharyngeal or oropharyngeal swab were collected from each participant by mobile phlebotomists. Over a roughly 2-month period, participants in the prospective study had the option of providing additional blood draws and questionnaires. Prospective study blood samples were shipped either frozen or at room temperature before DNA extraction.

This sequence uses TRBV6-1 and TRBJ2-7, with no confident D gene call. Sequencing was carried out using PBMCs or T cells enriched from blood (not recorded which). This clonotype was sampled from a man younger than 30 who had recovered from COVID-19. The DNA reads as follows: TGTGCCAGCAGTGATCGCCAGAAAGTAAGGCAGTACTTC. The resulting protein is CASSDRQKVRQYF.